This is a list of T cell receptor beta chains from one sample in a study of T cell responses to AZD1222 COVID-19 vaccine. Sequenced by immunoSEQ multiplex PCR; TCRdb stores in-frame clones only, minus some. Here the sample spans 150,000 to 200,000 clones, approximately 94% being singletons. The source material was peripheral blood, sampled on day 0 of AZD1222 vaccination. The receptors come from an adult in good health. Both conserved end residues are part of each CDR3. The D gene is left open where the match is weak. The size field is filled for only some rows; it gives once, few, many or a size class.

v_gene: TRBV9
d_gene: -
abundance: -
j_gene: TRBJ1-4
CDR3aa: CASSPGGGSEKLFF
CDR3nt: TGTGCCAGCAGCCCCGGGGGAGGTAGTGAAAAACTGTTTTTT

v_gene: TRBV10-2
d_gene: -
abundance: -
j_gene: TRBJ1-4
CDR3aa: CASTLLGGNEKLFF
CDR3nt: TGCGCCAGCACCCTGCTCGGGGGTAATGAAAAACTGTTTTTT

v_gene: TRBV9
d_gene: TRBD1
abundance: -
j_gene: TRBJ1-2
CDR3aa: CASRDRPRGYTF
CDR3nt: TGTGCCAGCAGGGACAGGCCTCGGGGCTACACCTTC

v_gene: TRBV5-1
d_gene: -
abundance: once
j_gene: TRBJ2-2
CDR3aa: CASSPPGEANTGELFF
CDR3nt: TGCGCCAGCAGCCCGCCGGGAGAGGCGAACACCGGGGAGCTGTTTTTT

v_gene: TRBV6-1
d_gene: TRBD2
abundance: -
j_gene: TRBJ2-1
CDR3aa: CASSDNSGSYNEQFF
CDR3nt: TGTGCCAGCAGTGACAATAGCGGGAGTTATAATGAGCAGTTCTTC

v_gene: TRBV6-1
d_gene: TRBD1
abundance: -
j_gene: TRBJ2-7
CDR3aa: CASSDRGPYEQYF
CDR3nt: TGTGCCAGCAGTGACAGGGGGCCCTACGAGCAGTACTTC

v_gene: TRBV4-1
d_gene: -
abundance: -
j_gene: TRBJ2-1
CDR3aa: CASSQEGNEQFF
CDR3nt: TGCGCCAGCAGCCAAGAGGGGAATGAGCAGTTCTTC

v_gene: TRBV29-1
d_gene: -
abundance: -
j_gene: TRBJ1-2
CDR3aa: CSVEGRGAGGYTF
CDR3nt: TGCAGCGTTGAGGGCAGGGGCGCTGGTGGCTACACCTTC

v_gene: TRBV18
d_gene: TRBD2
abundance: -
j_gene: TRBJ2-1
CDR3aa: CASSPTAGGSYNEQFF
CDR3nt: TGTGCCAGCTCACCAACGGCGGGAGGAAGCTACAATGAGCAGTTCTTC

v_gene: TRBV28
d_gene: -
abundance: -
j_gene: TRBJ1-2
CDR3aa: CASNDQGNYGYTF
CDR3nt: TGTGCCAGCAACGATCAGGGTAACTATGGCTACACCTTC

v_gene: TRBV28
d_gene: TRBD1
abundance: -
j_gene: TRBJ1-3
CDR3aa: CASSYAGGSGNTIYF
CDR3nt: TGTGCCAGCAGTTACGCAGGGGGCTCTGGAAACACCATATATTTT

v_gene: TRBV24-1
d_gene: TRBD1
abundance: -
j_gene: TRBJ2-5
CDR3aa: CATSDGGQGQETQYF
CDR3nt: TGTGCCACCAGTGATGGAGGACAGGGACAAGAGACCCAGTACTTC

v_gene: TRBV6-1
d_gene: -
abundance: -
j_gene: TRBJ1-6
CDR3aa: CASSEADMSPLHF
CDR3nt: TGTGCCAGCAGTGAAGCCGACATGTCACCCCTCCACTTT

v_gene: TRBV21-1
d_gene: -
abundance: -
j_gene: TRBJ1-1
CDR3aa: CASSKVKAPGFFIRAFF
CDR3nt: TGTGCCAGCAGCAAAGTTAAAGCTCCCGGTTTTTTTATAAGGGCTTTCTTT

v_gene: TRBV2
d_gene: -
abundance: -
j_gene: TRBJ1-1
CDR3aa: CASSTGITEAFF
CDR3nt: TGTGCCAGCAGCACAGGGATCACTGAAGCTTTCTTT

v_gene: TRBV3-1/TRBV3-2
d_gene: -
abundance: -
j_gene: TRBJ1-3
CDR3aa: CASSPGGGTGNTIYF
CDR3nt: TGTGCCAGCAGCCCCGGCGGGGGGACTGGAAACACCATATATTTT

v_gene: TRBV14
d_gene: TRBD1
abundance: -
j_gene: TRBJ1-1
CDR3aa: CASSPPTGGMTEAFF
CDR3nt: TGTGCCAGCAGCCCCCCGACAGGGGGCATGACTGAAGCTTTCTTT

v_gene: TRBV2
d_gene: -
abundance: -
j_gene: TRBJ1-1
CDR3aa: CASTGEGNTEAFF
CDR3nt: TGTGCCAGCACAGGGGAGGGGAACACTGAAGCTTTCTTT

v_gene: TRBV19
d_gene: TRBD1
abundance: -
j_gene: TRBJ1-5
CDR3aa: CASKVGQANNQPQHF
CDR3nt: TGTGCCAGTAAGGTGGGACAGGCAAACAATCAGCCCCAGCATTTT

v_gene: TRBV6-5
d_gene: -
abundance: -
j_gene: TRBJ1-1
CDR3aa: CASTLGNTEAFF
CDR3nt: TGTGCCAGCACATTGGGGAACACTGAAGCTTTCTTT

v_gene: TRBV7-2
d_gene: -
abundance: -
j_gene: TRBJ2-5
CDR3aa: CASSSTTSIETQYF
CDR3nt: TGTGCCAGCAGCTCAACCACTAGCATTGAGACCCAGTACTTC

v_gene: TRBV5-1
d_gene: TRBD1
abundance: -
j_gene: TRBJ1-2
CDR3aa: CASSAGQGDGYTF
CDR3nt: TGCGCCAGCAGCGCCGGACAGGGGGATGGCTACACCTTC

v_gene: TRBV7-9
d_gene: TRBD2
abundance: -
j_gene: TRBJ2-7
CDR3aa: CASSGLAGNYEQYF
CDR3nt: TGTGCCAGCAGCGGACTAGCGGGAAACTACGAGCAGTACTTC

v_gene: TRBV7-9
d_gene: -
abundance: -
j_gene: TRBJ1-2
CDR3aa: CASSLAETYYGYTF
CDR3nt: TGTGCCAGCAGCTTAGCAGAGACTTACTATGGCTACACCTTC

v_gene: TRBV5-1
d_gene: -
abundance: -
j_gene: TRBJ2-5
CDR3aa: CASSLGTETQYF
CDR3nt: TGCGCCAGCAGCTTGGGGACAGAGACCCAGTACTTC

v_gene: TRBV4-1
d_gene: TRBD1
abundance: -
j_gene: TRBJ2-3
CDR3aa: CASSQPGQGSDTQYF
CDR3nt: TGCGCCAGCAGCCAGCCGGGACAGGGGTCAGATACGCAGTATTTT

v_gene: TRBV3-1/TRBV3-2
d_gene: -
abundance: -
j_gene: TRBJ1-1
CDR3aa: CASSLWTNTEAFF
CDR3nt: TGTGCCAGCAGCCTCTGGACTAACACTGAAGCTTTCTTT

v_gene: TRBV2
d_gene: -
abundance: -
j_gene: TRBJ2-1
CDR3aa: CASSSLSDYNEQFF
CDR3nt: TGTGCCAGCAGTTCCCTGTCGGACTACAATGAGCAGTTCTTC

v_gene: TRBV19
d_gene: -
abundance: -
j_gene: TRBJ2-5
CDR3aa: CASSSTQEETQYF
CDR3nt: TGTGCCAGTAGTTCGACACAAGAAGAGACCCAGTACTTC

v_gene: TRBV11-2
d_gene: -
abundance: -
j_gene: TRBJ1-1
CDR3aa: CASSRQGGTEAFF
CDR3nt: TGTGCCAGCAGCCGGCAGGGAGGCACTGAAGCTTTCTTT

v_gene: TRBV5-1
d_gene: TRBD1
abundance: -
j_gene: TRBJ2-6
CDR3aa: CASSLRTGAGANVLTF
CDR3nt: TGCGCCAGCAGCTTACGGACAGGGGCTGGGGCCAACGTCCTGACTTTC

v_gene: TRBV6-5
d_gene: -
abundance: -
j_gene: TRBJ1-1
CDR3aa: CASSYSSAGAEAFF
CDR3nt: TGTGCCAGCAGTTACTCGTCTGCGGGCGCTGAAGCTTTCTTT

v_gene: TRBV11-2
d_gene: -
abundance: -
j_gene: TRBJ2-2
CDR3aa: CASSLDRGDGSGELFF
CDR3nt: TGTGCCAGCAGCTTAGATAGGGGAGATGGGTCGGGGGAGCTGTTTTTT

v_gene: TRBV2
d_gene: TRBD2
abundance: few
j_gene: TRBJ2-2
CDR3aa: CASSDRLAGAGELFF
CDR3nt: TGTGCCAGCAGTGACCGACTAGCTGGGGCCGGGGAGCTGTTTTTT

v_gene: TRBV5-1
d_gene: TRBD2
abundance: -
j_gene: TRBJ2-7
CDR3aa: CASSLGGRGSYEQYF
CDR3nt: TGCGCCAGCAGCTTGGGCGGGAGGGGGTCCTACGAGCAGTACTTC

v_gene: TRBV11-2
d_gene: TRBD1
abundance: -
j_gene: TRBJ1-3
CDR3aa: CASSLGQGAGNTIYF
CDR3nt: TGTGCCAGCAGCTTAGGACAGGGGGCTGGAAACACCATATATTTT

v_gene: TRBV6-1
d_gene: -
abundance: -
j_gene: TRBJ1-1
CDR3aa: CASSENPSLDSSEAFF
CDR3nt: TGTGCCAGCAGTGAGAACCCGAGCCTGGACAGTTCCGAAGCTTTCTTT

v_gene: TRBV9
d_gene: TRBD1
abundance: -
j_gene: TRBJ1-6
CDR3aa: CASSVDPGQGARPLHF
CDR3nt: TGTGCCAGCAGCGTAGATCCGGGACAGGGGGCTAGGCCCCTCCACTTT

v_gene: TRBV5-4
d_gene: TRBD1
abundance: -
j_gene: TRBJ1-5
CDR3aa: CASSLEGAGPQHF
CDR3nt: TGTGCCAGCAGCTTGGAGGGGGCGGGACCCCAGCATTTT

v_gene: TRBV6-5
d_gene: TRBD1
abundance: -
j_gene: TRBJ1-2
CDR3aa: CASRTGVGFGYTF
CDR3nt: TGTGCCAGCAGGACAGGGGTCGGCTTTGGCTACACCTTC

v_gene: TRBV19
d_gene: TRBD1
abundance: -
j_gene: TRBJ1-1
CDR3aa: CASSIQGALSTEAFF
CDR3nt: TGTGCCAGTAGTATCCAGGGGGCGCTGAGCACTGAAGCTTTCTTT

v_gene: TRBV11-2
d_gene: -
abundance: once
j_gene: TRBJ2-2
CDR3aa: CASSRGSATGELFF
CDR3nt: TGTGCCAGCAGCCGGGGGTCGGCCACCGGGGAGCTGTTTTTT

v_gene: TRBV29-1
d_gene: -
abundance: -
j_gene: TRBJ1-2
CDR3aa: CSAGGGVQPGYTF
CDR3nt: TGCAGCGCAGGAGGGGGAGTCCAGCCCGGCTACACCTTC